Each of the 31 T cell receptor beta chains below was sequenced from the same sample in a study of T cells in Graves' hyperthyroidism and ophthalmopathy. TCR beta CDR3 region amplification was performed from RNA transcripts. When the TCR CDR3 underwent first-round RT-PCR, the HTBI primer set was used. One entry per CDR3 protein results from TCRdb running MiXCR on the multiplex PCR reads. The sample holds 300,000 to 500,000 distinct CDR3 sequences; more than 12% are singletons and the top ten take 25% to 30%. The sequencing sample was made of blood. These receptors all come from a man aged 45 to 65 with Graves' ophthalmopathy.

The chain uses TRBV4-1 and TRBJ2-7, with 9 bases matching TRBD2. The ends lost 1 base at V and 4 bases at J; junction bases unmatched: 2. The CDR3 is made up of 14 amino acids. The germline V gene has CDR1 MGHRA and CDR2 YSYEKL. The CDR3 sequence is CASSQGLAEYEQYF. CDR3 in DNA: TGCGCCAGCAGCCAAGGACTAGCGGAATACGAGCAGTACTTC.

In its sample, this clonotype was seen many times. The CDR3 DNA follows: TGTGCCAGCAGCCTTGACAGGGGGCCTTCCTACGAGCAGTACTTC. This sequence encodes CASSLDRGPSYEQYF. The chain uses TRBV7-9 and TRBJ2-7; 10 bases map to TRBD1. CDR1 is SEHNR, CDR2 FQNEAQ, per germline (reference sequence). This CDR3 region has 15 residues. The ends lost 5 bases at V and 1 base at J; junction bases unmatched: 5. Complete variable domain (other parts from reference TRBV7-9 and TRBJ2-7): DTGVSQNPRHKITKRGQNVTFRCDPISEHNRLYWYRQTLGQGPEFLTYFQNEAQLEKSRLLSDRFSAERPKGSFSTLEIQRTEQGDSAMYLCASSLDRGPSYEQYFGPGTRLTVT.

Many counts were recorded for this clonotype. This rearrangement joins TRBV28 to TRBJ1-1; 7 bases line up with TRBD1. This CDR3 comprises 16 residues. With V trimmed by 3 bases and J by 5 bases, 12 bases remained unmatched. Germline assignment: CDR1 MDHEN and CDR2 SYDVKM. The CDR3 bases are TGTGCCAGCAGTTTGATTCGAGGGGGCTTGGGGACTGAAGCTTTCTTT. This translates into CASSLIRGGLGTEAFF.

This clonotype showed up many times. The chain combines TRBV2 with TRBJ1-1; D may be TRBD1 (5 bases). Trimming stripped 6 bases from V and 4 bases from J, with 12 bases between. The germline V gene encodes CDR1 SNHLY and CDR2 FYNNEI. CDR3 length: 13 residues. CDR3 coding DNA: TGTGCCAGCAGGGGGACGTATGGCACTGAAGCTTTCTTT. Its protein product is CASRGTYGTEAFF.

This clonotype appeared a few times. This may stem from a read error, because a much larger clone lies one nucleotide away. V usage is TRBV12-3 or TRBV12-4 and J usage is TRBJ2-1; 9 bases are shared with TRBD2. The CDR3 runs 15 residues. In DNA, the CDR3 is TGTGCCAGCAGTTCAGTAGCGGGAGCCGTCAATGAGCGGTTCTTC. Residues: CASSSVAGAVNERFF.

This clonotype was recorded at least ten times. This rearrangement joins TRBV3-1 to TRBJ2-1, with 7 bases lining up with TRBD1. V was pared by 5 bases and J by 0 bases, with 7 bases of the junction left unmatched. The CDR3 consists of 16 residues. The germline gives CDR1 LGHDT, CDR2 YNNKEL (reference sequence). The CDR3 coding sequence is TGTGCCAGCAGCTTTCAGACAGGGATCTCCTACAATGAGCAGTTCTTC. Translation: CASSFQTGISYNEQFF.

The sample holds many counts of this clonotype. The chain has TRBV3-1 and TRBJ2-3; tentative D call: TRBD2 (6 bases). The V and J ends lost 2 bases and 1 base respectively, with 13 bases between them. CDR3 length: 16 residues. CDR1 and CDR2 (germline): LGHDT, YNNKEL (reference sequence). CDR3 amino acids: CASSQNPGLRTDTQYF. DNA for the CDR3: TGTGCCAGCAGCCAAAACCCGGGACTCCGCACAGATACGCAGTATTTT.

This clonotype was detected ten times or more. CDR3 sequence (DNA): TGTGCCAGCAGCTTGGATCCAGGGGAAACCTACGAGCAGTACTTC. It codes for CASSLDPGETYEQYF. J is TRBJ2-7 and V is TRBV5-8, with D perhaps matching TRBD1 (6 bases). This CDR3 has 15 amino acids. V shed 0 bases and J shed 2 bases, with 12 bases lying between them. Germline CDR1 is SGHTS and CDR2 is YDEGEE.

This clonotype was counted at least ten times. This chain links TRBV5-1 with TRBJ1-1; D perhaps matches TRBD1 (6 bases). The CDR3 has 14 residues. Trimming stripped 4 bases from V and 1 base from J, with 11 bases between. Germline CDR1 SGHRS, CDR2 YFSETQ. Here the CDR3 reads CASSGGPSNTEAFF. CDR3 DNA: TGCGCCAGCAGCGGGGGCCCCTCGAACACTGAAGCTTTCTTT.

This chain connects TRBV6-1 to TRBJ1-6, with D hard to call. The CDR3 consists of 15 residues. V lost 6 bases and J lost 10, with 19 bases in between. Germline V gene sequence: CDR1 MNHNS, CDR2 SASEGT. CDR3 residues: CASSYLPQNGSPLHF. The CDR3 DNA reads TGTGCCAGCAGCTATCTACCGCAAAACGGCTCACCCCTCCACTTT.

The sample holds many counts of this clonotype. The V call is TRBV2, the J call TRBJ2-5; D may match TRBD1 or TRBD2 (5 bases each). The V end was cut by 6 bases, the J end by 4 bases, with 18 bases between. Germline V lookup: CDR1 SNHLY, CDR2 FYNNEI. The CDR3 loop spans 15 amino acids. The CDR3 sequence is CASRGAGLRGETQYF. CDR3 DNA: TGTGCCAGCAGAGGAGCTGGGCTGAGGGGAGAGACCCAGTACTTC.

V is TRBV2 and J is TRBJ2-2; D call uncertain. V lost 5 bases and J lost 4, with 17 bases in between. The CDR3 is 16 amino acids. Germline V gene data show CDR1 as SNHLY and CDR2 as FYNNEI. The CDR3 loop is CASSQLPPDVTGELFF. The DNA of the CDR3 is TGTGCCAGCAGTCAACTACCGCCAGATGTCACCGGGGAGCTGTTTTTT.

V gene TRBV7-8 combines with J gene TRBJ2-7, with TRBD2 matching over 10 bases. The CDR3 has 15 residues. Germline V gene sequence: CDR1 SGHVS, CDR2 FQNEAQ. Trimming cost V 4 bases and J 4 bases; bases outside gene matches: 7. The CDR3 sequence: CASSSRDSGRYEQYF. CDR3 bases: TGTGCCAGCAGCTCGCGAGATAGCGGGAGGTACGAGCAGTACTTC.

CDR3 region: CASSYSRSQIQETQYF. CDR3 nucleotides: TGTGCCAGCAGTTACTCGAGAAGTCAGATCCAAGAGACCCAGTACTTC. The genes are TRBV6-5 and TRBJ2-5; D remains unclear. Germline CDR1 reads MNHEY; CDR2 reads SVGAGI. The CDR3 length is 16 residues. Trimming pared 0 bases from V and 1 base from J, leaving 12 bases between.

Ten or more counts support this clonotype. The rearrangement links TRBV5-1 to TRBJ2-3; a weak D match, TRBD1 (6 bases). V dropped 2 bases and J dropped 0 bases, with 13 bases sitting between them. This CDR3 is built from 16 residues. Per the germline V gene, CDR1 is SGHRS and CDR2 is YFSETQ. The CDR3 DNA reads as TGCGCCAGCAGCTTCATTGCAGGGGCTAGCACAGATACGCAGTATTTT. Translated, it gives CASSFIAGASTDTQYF.

The sample holds many counts of this clonotype. J is TRBJ2-7 and V is TRBV11-2, with D possibly being TRBD2 (5 bases). The CDR3 sequence is 15 residues long. V lost 4 bases to trimming and J lost 0 bases, with 13 bases between them. Germline CDR1 SGHAT, CDR2 FQNNGV. For the CDR3, the DNA is TGTGCCAGCAGCTCCATCAGCGGACCCTCCTACGAGCAGTACTTC. This encodes CASSSISGPSYEQYF.

The chain carries TRBV9 and TRBJ1-6; tentative D call: TRBD1 (6 bases). The CDR3 contains 16 residues. V gave up 3 bases and J gave up 8 bases, with 18 bases separating them. Germline CDR1 SGDLS, CDR2 YYNGEE. The CDR3 DNA reads TGTGCCAGCAGCGCCCGCAGGGGCCCCAGGGATTCACCCCTCCACTTT. As protein: CASSARRGPRDSPLHF.

The sample holds one count of this clonotype. The chain is built from TRBV20-1 and TRBJ2-1; D is perhaps TRBD2 (6 bases). Deletions cut 1 base from V and 0 bases from J, with 19 bases between. CDR1 DFQATT and CDR2 SNEGSKA come from the germline V gene (reference sequence). The CDR3 totals 18 residues. The CDR3 is CSARGYTSFGSSYNEQFF. The CDR3 nucleotides read TGCAGTGCTAGAGGGTACACCTCTTTCGGGAGCTCCTACAATGAGCAGTTCTTC.

Note on this clonotype: The CDR3 end shows no conserved phenylalanine or tryptophan, and so a read error is likely. V gene TRBV6-5 combines with J gene TRBJ2-6; the D is unclear. The CDR3 sequence is 15 residues long. CDR1 and CDR2 from the germline V gene are MNHEY and SVGAGI. V was pared by 7 bases and J by 4 bases, with 14 bases between. Here the CDR3 reads CASIKDGSGANVLTS. CDR3 nucleotide sequence: TGTGCCAGCATTAAGGACGGCTCCGGGGCCAACGTCCTGACTTCC.

This chain uses TRBV29-1 with TRBJ2-7; TRBD1 might be the D (5 bases). Germline assignment: CDR1 SQVTM and CDR2 ANQGSEA. Trimming removed 6 bases at V and 3 bases at J, with 15 bases between. The CDR3 length is 13 residues. The CDR3 nucleotides read TGCAGCGTCCAGGCCAGGGAACACTACGAGCAGTACTTC. This gives the protein CSVQAREHYEQYF.

Ten or more counts support this clonotype. J is TRBJ2-1 and V is TRBV11-1, with D maybe TRBD1 (6 bases). V dropped 3 bases and J dropped 2 bases, with 8 bases sitting between them. Germline loops: CDR1 SGHAT, CDR2 FQDESV (reference sequence). This CDR3 is built from 14 residues. CDR3 nucleotides: TGTGCCAGCAGCTTGAGGACAGCCTACAATGAGCAGTTCTTC. It encodes CASSLRTAYNEQFF. The complete variable domain, with remaining parts taken from reference TRBV11-1 and TRBJ2-1, reads EAEVAQSPRYKITEKSQAVAFWCDPISGHATLYWYRQILGQGPELLVQFQDESVVDDSQLPKDRFSAERLKGVDSTLKIQPAELGDSAMYLCASSLRTAYNEQFFGPGTRLTVL.

The DNA of the CDR3 is TGTGCCAGCAGCTTGGTCGGGGGCGCGTTAGCCGGGGAGCTGTTTTTT. Residues: CASSLVGGALAGELFF. The chain has TRBV5-5 and TRBJ2-2; D is possibly TRBD1 or TRBD2 (6 bases each). The CDR3 covers 16 residues. V was cut by 0 bases and J by 6 bases, with 15 bases left in between. From germline, CDR1 is SGHKS and CDR2 YYEKEE (reference sequence). Variable domain in full (rest from reference TRBV5-5 and TRBJ2-2): DAGVTQSPTHLIKTRGQQVTLRCSPISGHKSVSWYQQVLGQGPQFIFQYYEKEERGRGNFPDRFSARQFPNYSSELNVNALLLGDSALYLCASSLVGGALAGELFFGEGSRLTVL.

This clonotype was counted at least ten times. The rearrangement joins TRBV20-1 to TRBJ1-1; 8 bases agree with TRBD1. Germline CDR1 is DFQATT and CDR2 is SNEGSKA (reference sequence). The trim removed 1 base at V and 1 base at J, leaving 5 bases unmatched. This CDR3 is 15 amino acids long. The CDR3 here is CSARAGGGQNTEAFF. CDR3 DNA: TGCAGTGCTAGAGCAGGGGGCGGCCAGAACACTGAAGCTTTCTTT.

A note on this clonotype: A read error may be the cause here, since a much bigger clone is one base away. This chain links TRBV5-1 with TRBJ1-2, with a weak D call TRBD1 (6 bases). Germline V lookup: CDR1 SGHRS, CDR2 YFSETQ. The CDR3 consists of 14 residues. Between the trimmed V and J ends, which lost 0 bases and 6 bases, there was a span of 12 bases. The CDR3 protein is CASSLVGAGDGYTF. DNA for the CDR3: TGCGCCAGCAGCTTGGTCGGGGCAGGGGATGGCTACACCTTC.

There are many counts of this clonotype. The rearrangement joins TRBV4-2 to TRBJ1-2; no reliable D call. This CDR3 has 11 residues. V was cut by 7 bases and J by 7 bases, with 10 bases left in between. CDR1 LGHNA and CDR2 YNFKEQ come from the germline V gene. CDR3 DNA sequence: TGTGCCAGCACCAGCGCCGGTGGCTACACCTTC. Translated: CASTSAGGYTF.

The chain has TRBV3-1 and TRBJ2-2; 10 bases map to TRBD2. Germline values: CDR1 LGHDT, CDR2 YNNKEL (reference sequence). The CDR3 sequence is 16 residues long. Germline trimming cut 4 bases from V and 6 bases from J; bases unmatched to any gene: 8. The CDR3 coding sequence is TGTGCCAGCAGCCGTACTAGCGGGACCGGGGCCGGGGAGCTGTTTTTT. Its translation is CASSRTSGTGAGELFF.

This clonotype turned up a few times. The V call is TRBV19, the J call TRBJ2-7, with TRBD1 as a possible D gene (6 bases). CDR1 and CDR2 from the germline V gene are LNHDA and SQIVND (reference sequence). Trimming took 1 base from V and 6 from J, leaving 13 bases between them. This CDR3 spans 14 amino acids. The CDR3, as DNA: TGTGCCAGTAGTATAGGGACAGCCGCTCGCGAGCAGTACTTC. Its translation is CASSIGTAAREQYF.

At least ten counts were recorded for this clonotype. The chain recombines TRBV6-1 with TRBJ2-5; D ambiguous. Trimming left V 6 bases short and J 1 base short, with 12 bases between. In germline, CDR1 is MNHNS, CDR2 SASEGT. The CDR3 has 14 residues. The CDR3 reads CASRKRTGQETQYF. CDR3 DNA sequence: TGTGCCAGCAGAAAAAGGACCGGCCAAGAGACCCAGTACTTC.

There are many counts of this clonotype. J is TRBJ2-1 and V is TRBV20-1, with TRBD2 matching 7 bases. The CDR3 has 18 amino acids. Unmatched junction bases numbered 20, after V lost 1 base and J lost 8 bases. Germline V gene sequence: CDR1 DFQATT, CDR2 SNEGSKA (reference sequence). The CDR3 is CSARVWPSGLNRGDEQFF. As DNA, the CDR3 is TGCAGTGCTAGAGTTTGGCCTAGCGGCCTAAACCGGGGCGATGAGCAGTTCTTC.

There are many counts of this clonotype. The chain combines TRBV15 with TRBJ2-3; possibly TRBD2 for D (6 bases). The CDR3 spans 18 residues. Germline loops: CDR1 LNHNV, CDR2 YYDKDF (reference sequence). V lost 0 bases and J lost 1, with 17 bases in between. The CDR3 sequence is CATSREGGGYQRTDTQYF. CDR3 coding DNA: TGTGCCACCAGCAGAGAGGGAGGAGGGTATCAGCGCACAGATACGCAGTATTTT.

This clonotype showed up many times. The chain joins TRBV20-1 to TRBJ2-6; D is possibly TRBD1 (6 bases). This CDR3 has 15 amino acids. V lost 3 bases, J lost 1 base, and 10 bases lay in between. Germline CDR1 is DFQATT and CDR2 is SNEGSKA (reference sequence). The CDR3 sequence is CSARATGSGANVLTF. CDR3 DNA: TGCAGTGCTAGGGCTACAGGGTCTGGGGCCAACGTCCTGACTTTC.